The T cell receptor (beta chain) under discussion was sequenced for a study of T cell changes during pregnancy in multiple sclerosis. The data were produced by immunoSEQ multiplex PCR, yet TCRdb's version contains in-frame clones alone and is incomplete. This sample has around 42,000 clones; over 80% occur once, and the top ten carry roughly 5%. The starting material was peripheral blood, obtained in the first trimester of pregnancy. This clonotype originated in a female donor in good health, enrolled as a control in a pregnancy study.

CDR3 coding DNA: TGCAGCGTTGTAGAACAGGGGAACACTGAAGCTTTCTTT. Amino acid sequence: CSVVEQGNTEAFF. The V and J genes are TRBV29-1 and TRBJ1-1; tentatively, D is TRBD1 (6 bases). CDR1 and CDR2 (germline): SQVTM, ANQGSEA. The CDR3 loop spans 13 amino acids. Between the trimmed V and J ends, which lost 4 bases and 1 base, there was a span of 10 bases.